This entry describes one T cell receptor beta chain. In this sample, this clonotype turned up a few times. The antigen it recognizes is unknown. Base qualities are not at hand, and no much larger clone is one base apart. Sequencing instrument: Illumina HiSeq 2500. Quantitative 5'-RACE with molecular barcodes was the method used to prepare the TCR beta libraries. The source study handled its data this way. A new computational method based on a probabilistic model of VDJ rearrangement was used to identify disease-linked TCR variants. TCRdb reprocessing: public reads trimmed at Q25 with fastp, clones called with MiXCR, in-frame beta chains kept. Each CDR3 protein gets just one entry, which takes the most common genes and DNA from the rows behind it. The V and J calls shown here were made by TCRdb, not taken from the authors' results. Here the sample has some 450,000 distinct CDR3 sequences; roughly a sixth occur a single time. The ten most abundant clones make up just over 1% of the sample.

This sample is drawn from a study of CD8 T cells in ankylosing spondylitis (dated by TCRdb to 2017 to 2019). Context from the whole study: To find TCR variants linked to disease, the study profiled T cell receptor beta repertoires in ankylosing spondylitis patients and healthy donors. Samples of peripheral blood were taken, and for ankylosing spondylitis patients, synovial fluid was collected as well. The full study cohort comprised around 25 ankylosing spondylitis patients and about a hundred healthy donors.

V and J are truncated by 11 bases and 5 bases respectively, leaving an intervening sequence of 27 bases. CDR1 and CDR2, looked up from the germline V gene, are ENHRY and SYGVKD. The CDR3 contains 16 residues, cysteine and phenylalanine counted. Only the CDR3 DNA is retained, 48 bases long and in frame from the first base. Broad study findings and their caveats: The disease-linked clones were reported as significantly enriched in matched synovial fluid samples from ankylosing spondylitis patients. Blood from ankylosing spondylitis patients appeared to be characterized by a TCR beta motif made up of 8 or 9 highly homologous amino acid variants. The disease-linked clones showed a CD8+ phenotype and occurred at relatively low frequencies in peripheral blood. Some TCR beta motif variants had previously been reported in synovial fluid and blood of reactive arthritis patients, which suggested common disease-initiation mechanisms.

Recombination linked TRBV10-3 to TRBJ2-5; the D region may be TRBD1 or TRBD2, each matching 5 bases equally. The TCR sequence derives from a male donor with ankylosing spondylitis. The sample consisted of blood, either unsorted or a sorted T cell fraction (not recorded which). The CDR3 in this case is CAAGYQGAAGSETQYF. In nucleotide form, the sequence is TGTGCCGCTGGGTACCAGGGAGCAGCTGGTTCGGAGACCCAGTACTTC.